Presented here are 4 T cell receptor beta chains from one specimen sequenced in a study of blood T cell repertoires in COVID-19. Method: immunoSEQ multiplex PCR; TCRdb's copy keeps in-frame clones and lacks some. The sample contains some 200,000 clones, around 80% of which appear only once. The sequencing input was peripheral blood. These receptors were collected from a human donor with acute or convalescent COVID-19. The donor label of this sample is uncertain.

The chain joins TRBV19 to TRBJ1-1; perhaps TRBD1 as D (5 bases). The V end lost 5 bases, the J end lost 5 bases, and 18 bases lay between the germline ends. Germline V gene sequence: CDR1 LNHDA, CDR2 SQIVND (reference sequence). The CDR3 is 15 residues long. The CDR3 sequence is CASSSRRGGGTEAFF. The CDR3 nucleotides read TGTGCCAGTAGTTCCCGGCGGGGCGGGGGGACTGAAGCTTTCTTT.

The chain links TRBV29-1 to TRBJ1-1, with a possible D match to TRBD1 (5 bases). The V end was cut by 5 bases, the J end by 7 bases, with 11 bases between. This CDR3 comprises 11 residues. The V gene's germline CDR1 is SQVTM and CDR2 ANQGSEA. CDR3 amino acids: CSVKDIHEAFF. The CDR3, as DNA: TGCAGCGTTAAGGACATTCATGAAGCTTTCTTT. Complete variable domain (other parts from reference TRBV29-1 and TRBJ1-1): SAVISQKPSRDICQRGTSLTIQCQVDSQVTMMFWYRQQPGQSLTLIATANQGSEATYESGFVIDKFPISRPNLTFSTLTVSNMSPEDSSIYLCSVKDIHEAFFGQGTRLTVV.

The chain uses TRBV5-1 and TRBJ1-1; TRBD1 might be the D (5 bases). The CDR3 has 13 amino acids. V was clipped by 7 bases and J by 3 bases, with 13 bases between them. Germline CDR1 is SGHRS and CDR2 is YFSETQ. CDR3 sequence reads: CASHSQGYTEAFF. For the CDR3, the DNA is TGCGCCAGCCACAGTCAGGGTTACACTGAAGCTTTCTTT.

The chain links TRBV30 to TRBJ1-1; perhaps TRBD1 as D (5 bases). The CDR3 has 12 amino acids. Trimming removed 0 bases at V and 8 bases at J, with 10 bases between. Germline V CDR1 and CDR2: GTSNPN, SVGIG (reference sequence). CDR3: CAWSVSAGEAFF. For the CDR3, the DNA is TGTGCCTGGAGTGTATCGGCAGGGGAAGCTTTCTTT.